The next 27 T cell receptor beta chains were all read from a single sample in a study of T cell repertoires in cytomegalovirus infection. The antigens these receptors bind are not known. A single record per CDR3 protein comes from TCRdb applying MiXCR to the reads. The sample has about 770,000 distinct CDR3 sequences; about 28% are singletons. Sample: cultured CD8+ T cells from PBMCs, taken from culture after CMV antigen stimulation. Receptors were obtained from a human donor in good health (CMV status not recorded). Some clones in this sample may be carry-over from other donors' samples.

Concerning this clonotype: It may be a read error: a sequence one base away is much more abundant. The chain links TRBV6-1 to TRBJ2-4; 12 positions match TRBD1. CDR1 and CDR2 (germline): MNHNS, SASEGT. The CDR3 consists of 17 residues. The CDR3 region has the DNA TGTGTCAGCAGTGAAAATTTCAGGGACAGGGGGCCGGACATTCAGTACTTC. It codes for CVSSENFRDRGPDIQYF.

The chain is built from TRBV19 and TRBJ2-2; TRBD2 aligns across 8 bases. V trimming: 5 bases; J trimming: 1 base; junction bases outside the gene matches: 3. Germline CDR1 is LNHDA and CDR2 is SQIVND (reference sequence). The CDR3 runs to 15 residues. CDR3 loop: CASSQAGVNTGELFF. CDR3 in DNA: TGTGCCAGTAGTCAAGCGGGGGTGAACACCGGGGAGCTGTTTTTT.

The table lists this clonotype with many counts. The V gene is TRBV12-3 or TRBV12-4, the J gene TRBJ1-1; D is perhaps TRBD1 (6 bases). Trimming removed 8 bases from V and 1 base from J, with 11 bases in between. The CDR3 runs 13 residues. This chain's CDR3 is CASGKGGNTEAFF. The DNA for the CDR3 is TGTGCCAGCGGGAAGGGGGGGAACACTGAAGCTTTCTTT.

This clonotype was observed a handful of times. The rearrangement links TRBV19 to TRBJ2-3; 8 bases line up with TRBD2. Looked up from germline, CDR1 is LNHDA and CDR2 is SQIVND (reference sequence). V was clipped by 4 bases and J by 2 bases; unmatched bases: 5. This CDR3 has 15 amino acids. This chain's CDR3 is CASSTSGGLTDTQYF. In DNA, the CDR3 is TGTGCCAGTAGTACGAGCGGGGGACTCACAGATACGCAGTATTTT. The variable domain in full, completed from reference TRBV19 and TRBJ2-3, reads DGGITQSPKYLFRKEGQNVTLSCEQNLNHDAMYWYRQDPGQGLRLIYYSQIVNDFQKGDIAEGYSVSREKKESFPLTVTSAQKNPTAFYLCASSTSGGLTDTQYFGPGTRLTVL.

The CDR3 sequence: CATSDLHRGTQYF. CDR3 sequence (DNA): TGTGCCACCAGTGATTTGCACAGGGGTACGCAGTATTTT. This chain uses TRBV24-1 with TRBJ2-3, with 7 bases lining up with TRBD1. With V trimmed by 0 bases and J by 8 bases, 1 base remained unmatched. The germline V gene has CDR1 KGHDR and CDR2 SFDVKD. CDR3 size: 13 residues.

This clonotype was detected many times. The genes are TRBV6-5 and TRBJ1-5; no firm D call. The CDR3 consists of 16 residues. V was pared by 8 bases and J by 4 bases, with 21 bases between. Germline V CDR1 and CDR2: MNHEY, SVGAGI. CDR3 sequence reads: CASGFWGKGVNQPQHF. CDR3 nucleotide sequence: TGTGCCAGCGGGTTTTGGGGTAAAGGCGTTAATCAGCCCCAGCATTTT.

This clonotype turned up a few times. The chain carries TRBV12-3 or TRBV12-4 and TRBJ2-1; 10 nucleotides match TRBD2. V lost 9 bases, J lost 8 bases, and 13 bases stayed unmatched. The CDR3 is 15 amino acids. The CDR3 loop is CASSQAGGPMDEQFF. CDR3 sequence (DNA): TGTGCCAGTTCCCAAGCGGGGGGGCCGATGGATGAGCAGTTCTTC.

The table lists this clonotype with a few counts. The chain has TRBV14 and TRBJ2-5; tentative D call: TRBD1 (5 bases). CDR1 and CDR2 (germline): SGHDN, FVKESK. Trimming shortened V by 4 bases and J by 0 bases, and 12 bases separated the two germline ends. This CDR3 comprises 15 residues. CDR3 in amino acids: CASSLKQEYQETQYF. The CDR3 DNA sequence: TGTGCCAGCAGCCTTAAACAGGAGTACCAAGAGACCCAGTACTTC.

This sequence joins TRBV13 and TRBJ1-6; 7 bases line up with TRBD1. The V gene end was trimmed by 4 bases and the J gene end by 7 bases; junction bases not matched to a gene: 10. The CDR3 length is 16 residues. Germline V gene lookup returns CDR1 PRHDT and CDR2 FYEKMQ (reference sequence). The CDR3 reads CASSSQTYRGNSPLHF. The DNA for the CDR3 is TGTGCCAGCAGCTCCCAGACGTACAGGGGCAATTCACCCCTCCACTTT. Looking up the rest from reference TRBV13 and TRBJ1-6 gives the full variable domain: AAGVIQSPRHLIKEKRETATLKCYPIPRHDTVYWYQQGPGQDPQFLISFYEKMQSDKGSIPDRFSAQQFSDYHSELNMSSLELGDSALYFCASSSQTYRGNSPLHFGNGTRLTVT.

The chain uses TRBV19 and TRBJ2-2; D is uncertain. Trimming took 4 bases from V and 6 from J, leaving 9 bases between them. In germline, CDR1 is LNHDA, CDR2 SQIVND (reference sequence). CDR3 length: 13 amino acids. This CDR3 is CASSTQASGELFF. The CDR3 DNA is TGTGCCAGTAGTACCCAGGCGTCCGGGGAGCTGTTTTTT.

This clonotype was seen more than once but under ten times. The V call is TRBV7-9, the J call TRBJ1-1; maybe TRBD1 (5 bases). Per germline, CDR1 SEHNR and CDR2 FQNEAQ (reference sequence). The CDR3 extends over 15 amino acids. V was trimmed by 5 bases and J by 5 bases, leaving 18 bases between them. This CDR3 is CASSLSPGVVTEAFF. In DNA form, the CDR3 reads TGTGCCAGCAGCCTCTCCCCGGGGGTGGTTACTGAAGCTTTCTTT.

This clonotype was picked up a small number of times. This chain links TRBV5-4 with TRBJ2-1, with D unclear. This CDR3 comprises 15 residues. Looked up from germline, CDR1 is SGHNT and CDR2 is YYREEE (reference sequence). V lost 2 bases and J lost 4, with 13 bases in between. CDR3 nucleotides: TGTGCCAGCAGCTTAGAAGGACCGACTTACAATGAGCAGTTCTTC. Translated: CASSLEGPTYNEQFF.

The chain couples TRBV12-3 or TRBV12-4 to TRBJ2-7, with 7 bases identical to TRBD2. The V gene end was trimmed by 8 bases and the J gene end by 3 bases; junction bases not matched to a gene: 13. The CDR3 has 15 residues. The CDR3 here is CASRGEGETLYEQYF. The CDR3 DNA follows: TGTGCCAGCCGGGGGGAGGGCGAGACCCTCTACGAGCAGTACTTC.

There are a few counts of this clonotype. The chain joins TRBV11-2 to TRBJ1-2; possibly TRBD1 for D (6 bases). The V gene's germline CDR1 is SGHAT and CDR2 FQNNGV. This CDR3 spans 19 amino acids. V lost 3 bases and J 4 bases, leaving 27 bases between the germline ends. The CDR3 region has the DNA TGTGCCAGCAGCTTTCAAGCGGCCCTCTCAGGGGCGAAGGGCTATGGCTACACCTTC. Encoded protein: CASSFQAALSGAKGYGYTF.

This clonotype was recorded a few times. The rearrangement links TRBV27 to TRBJ2-7, with 7 bases lining up with TRBD1. J lost 2 bases, V lost 2 bases, and 6 bases had no gene match. CDR1 and CDR2 (germline): MNHEY, SMNVEV (reference sequence). The CDR3 has 15 amino acids. CDR3 amino acids: CASSLRRDRTYEQYF. The CDR3 DNA reads as TGTGCCAGCAGTTTACGAAGGGACAGAACCTACGAGCAGTACTTC.

A remark on this clonotype: At one boundary the junction diverges from the germline segment, which might be a read error. The chain couples TRBV4-3 to TRBJ2-1; no firm D call. CDR3 size: 16 residues. CDR1 and CDR2 from the germline V gene are LGHNA and YSLEER. In DNA form, the CDR3 reads TGCGCCAACAGCCAAGGGCCAGTTGGGACCTACAATGAGCAGTTCTTC. It is translated as CANSQGPVGTYNEQFF.

This clonotype was observed a few times. The rearrangement links TRBV5-6 to TRBJ1-2, with D uncertain. Trimming removed 4 bases at V and 3 bases at J, with 22 bases between. The germline CDR1 and CDR2 sequences are SGHDT and YYEEEE. The CDR3 sequence is 17 residues long. CDR3 loop: CASSPSMLRTEHYGYTF. The CDR3 DNA sequence: TGTGCCAGCAGCCCCTCGATGCTCAGGACGGAACACTATGGCTACACCTTC.

At least ten counts were recorded for this clonotype. The chain recombines TRBV7-2 with TRBJ2-1; possible D gene TRBD1, 5 bases. Germline CDR1 SGHTA, CDR2 FQGNSA. V was clipped by 6 bases and J by 7 bases, with 13 bases between them. This CDR3 contains 13 residues. Here the CDR3 reads CASRDRRENEQFF. The CDR3 DNA follows: TGTGCCAGCAGAGATCGCAGGGAAAATGAGCAGTTCTTC.

This clonotype was recorded many times. V usage is TRBV7-2 and J usage is TRBJ1-5; TRBD1 aligns across 8 bases. CDR1 is SGHTA, CDR2 FQGNSA, per germline. The CDR3 has 15 residues. V was clipped by 5 bases and J by 6 bases; unmatched bases: 9. DNA for the CDR3: TGTGCCAGCAGCCCGCGGACAGGGTTAGGTCAGCCCCAGCATTTT. It encodes CASSPRTGLGQPQHF.

This clonotype was recorded only once. This sequence joins TRBV4-2 and TRBJ1-2; the D is unclear. Germline-derived CDR1 and CDR2 are LGHNA and YNFKEQ. With 0 bases removed from V and 13 bases from J, the gap between germline ends came to 12 bases. This CDR3 comprises 12 residues. CDR3 sequence (DNA): TGTGCCAGCAGCCAAGATCTCAAGGCCTCCACCTTC. Translating gives CASSQDLKASTF.

This clonotype has a handful of counts. The rearrangement links TRBV5-5 to TRBJ1-1; D ambiguous. The CDR3 contains 14 residues. Germline loops: CDR1 SGHKS, CDR2 YYEKEE (reference sequence). Deletions cut 0 bases from V and 4 bases from J, with 10 bases between. In DNA form, the CDR3 reads TGTGCCAGCAGCTTGGCCTGGAAAGGCACTGAAGCTTTCTTT. This gives the protein CASSLAWKGTEAFF.

The chain combines TRBV6-2 or TRBV6-3 with TRBJ2-3; D remains ambiguous. In germline, CDR1 is MNHEY, CDR2 SVGEGT. The CDR3 extends over 14 amino acids. Trimming shortened V by 6 bases and J by 3 bases, and 13 bases separated the two germline ends. DNA of the CDR3: TGTGCCAGCAGCTGGGGATCAGCAACAGATACGCAGTATTTT. Its protein is CASSWGSATDTQYF.

The rearrangement uses TRBV6-1 and TRBJ2-5; D possibly corresponds to TRBD2 (5 bases). Germline CDR1 is MNHNS and CDR2 is SASEGT. The CDR3 loop spans 18 amino acids. Trimming took off 0 bases at V and 3 bases at J, with 20 bases between the two ends. CDR3 bases: TGTGCCAGCAGTGAAGCGCGACTCGGAGGTTTCTTTGAAGAGACCCAGTACTTC. Its translation is CASSEARLGGFFEETQYF.

The chain uses TRBV12-5 and TRBJ1-1, with 7 bases identical to TRBD1. Germline V gene sequence: CDR1 LGHNT, CDR2 FRNRAP. This CDR3 spans 16 amino acids. V lost 2 bases, J lost 3 bases, and 9 bases stayed unmatched. The CDR3 DNA reads TGTGCTAGTGGTTTGACACCTACGGGACAGTACACTGAAGCTTTCTTT. Translation: CASGLTPTGQYTEAFF.

As DNA, the CDR3 is TGTGCCACCAGCAGAGATGGGTCCGGACAGGGGAACGGCTACACCTTC. Amino acid sequence: CATSRDGSGQGNGYTF. V usage is TRBV15 and J usage is TRBJ1-2; the match to TRBD1 covers 9 bases. Germline CDR1 and CDR2: LNHNV and YYDKDF (reference sequence). V shed 0 bases, J shed 8 bases, and the junction held 10 bases outside the gene matches. This CDR3 has 16 residues.

The rearrangement joins TRBV15 to TRBJ1-5; 9 nucleotides line up with TRBD1. Unmatched junction bases numbered 4, after V lost 5 bases and J lost 5 bases. This CDR3 region has 14 residues. Germline lookup yields CDR1 LNHNV and CDR2 YYDKDF (reference sequence). The CDR3 sequence: CATSRTGDDQPQHF. The CDR3 coding sequence is TGTGCCACCAGCCGGACAGGGGATGATCAGCCCCAGCATTTT.

The CDR3 loop is CAIRGVSGGTPDTQYF. In nucleotides, the CDR3 is TGTGCCATCAGGGGGGTCAGCGGGGGGACCCCAGATACGCAGTATTTT. This chain connects TRBV10-3 to TRBJ2-3; 9 nucleotides line up with TRBD2. The CDR3 length is 16 residues. V was clipped by 6 bases and J by 4 bases; unmatched bases: 11. The germline V gene encodes CDR1 ENHRY and CDR2 SYGVKD.